This record looks at one TCR beta chain sequence and its context. Its target is not known. The data are from a study of glioma-infiltrating T cells. About the research overall: WHO grade II oligodendrogliomas or astrocytomas, plus non-recurrent WHO grade IV glioblastomas, were sampled. Sequencing aimed for about 4.5- to 11-fold coverage of about a million peripheral T cells. Regarding the study as a whole: Non-neoplastic patients had below-expected tissue-blood divergence, while all gliomas exceeded expectation.

TCR alpha and beta CDR3 regions were amplified from RNA using iRepertoire nested multiplex PCR. MiXCR, applied by TCRdb to the multiplex PCR reads, yields one record per CDR3 protein. Of more than 350,000 distinct CDR3 sequences detected, about 40% appear once; the ten largest clones hold more than 10%. Germline V gene lookup returns CDR1 KGHSH and CDR2 LQKENI. The length of the CDR3 is 17 residues. Trimming at V came to 3 bases and at J to 5 bases, leaving 15 bases not matched to a gene. The chain carries TRBV18 and TRBJ1-1; the match to TRBD1 covers 7 bases. The receptor was derived from a human donor with low-grade glioma or glioblastoma, undergoing nonglioma brain surgery, or in good health (not recorded which). Sequencing used glioma tissue, nonneoplastic brain tissue, or PBMCs (not recorded which). CDR3 amino acids: CASSPTTEGRGRTEAFF. In DNA form, the CDR3 reads TGTGCCAGCTCACCGACCACCGAGGGCAGGGGGAGGACTGAAGCTTTCTTT.